The rows below give T cell receptor beta chains drawn from one sample of a study of blood T cell repertoires in COVID-19. Produced via immunoSEQ multiplex PCR; TCRdb's table is partial and in-frame only. The data contain roughly 340,000 clones, around 91% of them singletons. Sequencing was performed on peripheral blood. The source of these receptors is a woman under 30 who had recovered from COVID-19. CDR3s include the opening cysteine and the closing phenylalanine or tryptophan. Fields, in order: J gene, V gene, D gene, clone size, CDR3 DNA, CDR3 protein. The D gene is left open where the match is weak. Where a row states a size, it is once, few, many or the class of an expanded clone; other rows omit it.

TRBJ2-1,TRBV5-1,TRBD2,-,TGCGCCAGCAGCTTGGGCCGAACTAGCGTTAGTTCCTACAATGAGCAGTTCTTC,CASSLGRTSVSSYNEQFF
TRBJ2-1,TRBV18,TRBD2,-,TGTGCCAGCTCTCCCGGGACTAGCGGGACGGGCACTGAGCAGTTCTTC,CASSPGTSGTGTEQFF
TRBJ2-4,TRBV19,TRBD2,-,TGTGCCAGTAGTATTGGATCGAGTAGACTAGCGGTGGCCAAAAACATTCAGTACTTC,CASSIGSSRLAVAKNIQYF
TRBJ2-2,TRBV9,TRBD2,-,TGTGCCAGCAGCGTAGGTCCCCCGATTGCGGGAGAGGCGAACACCGGGGAGCTGTTTTTT,CASSVGPPIAGEANTGELFF
TRBJ2-1,TRBV4-3,TRBD2,-,TGCGCCAGCAGCCAAGATAAGCTAGCGGGAGGTCTGTTCTTC,CASSQDKLAGGLFF
TRBJ2-1,TRBV6-5,-,-,TGTGCCAGCAGTTACAACCGCGATGAGCAGTTCTTC,CASSYNRDEQFF
TRBJ1-6,TRBV4-3,-,few,TGCGCCAGCAGCCAAGCCTTTAATTCACCCCTCCACTTT,CASSQAFNSPLHF
TRBJ1-5,TRBV19,-,-,TGTGCCAGTAGTATCGAGGGATGGAGGAATCAGCCCCAGCATTTT,CASSIEGWRNQPQHF
TRBJ2-1,TRBV11-3,TRBD2,-,TGTGCCAGCAGCCCAGGGACTAGCGGGAGGGTAAATGAGCAGTTCTTC,CASSPGTSGRVNEQFF
TRBJ2-3,TRBV4-1,TRBD2,-,TGCGCCAGCAGCCAAGGGCGAGCGGGAGTATCGACAGATACGCAGTATTTT,CASSQGRAGVSTDTQYF
TRBJ1-6,TRBV19,-,-,TGTGCCAGTAGTATAGGATCCAGGGTCCGGTCACCCCTCCACTTT,CASSIGSRVRSPLHF
TRBJ2-2,TRBV4-3,TRBD2,-,TGCGCCAGCAGCCAGGGCGGACTAGCGGAGGGTTTCGAGGAGCTGTTTTTT,CASSQGGLAEGFEELFF
TRBJ2-5,TRBV3-1/TRBV3-2,TRBD1,-,TGTGCCAGCAGCCCGACAGGGGTGCGGGAGACCCAGTACTTC,CASSPTGVRETQYF
TRBJ1-4,TRBV15,TRBD1,-,TGTGCCACCAGCCCCAGGGGGCGGACAACTAATGAAAAACTGTTTTTT,CATSPRGRTTNEKLFF
TRBJ1-5,TRBV2,-,-,TGTGCCAGCAGTGATGGGGTAGGGGGTTCCCGCAATCAGCCCCAGCATTTT,CASSDGVGGSRNQPQHF
TRBJ2-3,TRBV6-2/TRBV6-3,TRBD2,-,TGTGCCAGCAGTTACATGGTAGCGGGCCTCACAGATACGCAGTATTTT,CASSYMVAGLTDTQYF
TRBJ2-3,TRBV7-2,TRBD2,-,TGTGCCAGCAGCCCTAGACTAGCGGGAGGGGTGGATACGCAGTATTTT,CASSPRLAGGVDTQYF